This section outlines one TCR beta chain sequence together with its context. Germline V lookup: CDR1 SNHLY, CDR2 FYNNEI. V lost 5 bases to trimming and J lost 1 base; unmatched junction nucleotides: 1. There are 13 residues in the CDR3. This entry is derived from a study of T cell changes during pregnancy in multiple sclerosis. Only in-frame clones appear in the TCRdb table, and some are missing; sequencing was by immunoSEQ multiplex PCR. The table has tens of thousands of clones, approximately 94% seen once; the top ten hold 0.58%. The source of this sequence is a female donor with multiple sclerosis, enrolled in a pregnancy study. The gene calls are TRBV2 and TRBJ1-2, with 7 positions matching TRBD1. Here the sequenced sample was peripheral blood, taken in the third trimester of pregnancy. In nucleotides, the CDR3 is TGTGCCAGCAGTCGGGACAGTAACTATGGCTACACCTTC. Translation gives CASSRDSNYGYTF.